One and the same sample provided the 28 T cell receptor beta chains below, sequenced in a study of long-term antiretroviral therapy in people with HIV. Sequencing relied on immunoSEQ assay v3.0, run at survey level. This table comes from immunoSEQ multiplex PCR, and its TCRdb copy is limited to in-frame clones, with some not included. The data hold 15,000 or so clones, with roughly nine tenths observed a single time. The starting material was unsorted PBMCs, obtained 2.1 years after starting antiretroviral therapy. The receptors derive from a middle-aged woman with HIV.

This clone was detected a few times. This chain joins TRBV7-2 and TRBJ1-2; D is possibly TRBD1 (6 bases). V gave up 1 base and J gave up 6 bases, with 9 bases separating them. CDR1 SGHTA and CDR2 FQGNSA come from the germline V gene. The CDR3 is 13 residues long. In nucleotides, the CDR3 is TGTGCCAGCAGCTTAGACAGACAGGATGGCTACACCTTC. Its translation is CASSLDRQDGYTF. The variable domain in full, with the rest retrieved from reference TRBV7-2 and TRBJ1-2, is GAGVSQSPSNKVTEKGKDVELRCDPISGHTALYWYRQSLGQGLEFLIYFQGNSAPDKSGLPSDRFSAERTGGSVSTLTIQRTQQEDSAVYLCASSLDRQDGYTFGSGTRLTVV.

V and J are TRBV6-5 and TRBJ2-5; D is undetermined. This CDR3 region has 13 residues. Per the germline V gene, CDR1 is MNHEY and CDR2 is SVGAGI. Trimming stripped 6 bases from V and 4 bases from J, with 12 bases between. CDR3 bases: TGTGCCAGCAGCCCTCTAACGGGAGAGACCCAGTACTTC. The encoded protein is CASSPLTGETQYF.

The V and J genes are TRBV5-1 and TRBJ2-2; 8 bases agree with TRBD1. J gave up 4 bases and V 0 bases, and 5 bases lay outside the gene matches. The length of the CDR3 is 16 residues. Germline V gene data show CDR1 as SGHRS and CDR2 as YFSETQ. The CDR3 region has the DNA TGCGCCAGCAGCTTGGGCCGACAGGGGACCACCGGGGAGCTGTTTTTT. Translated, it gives CASSLGRQGTTGELFF. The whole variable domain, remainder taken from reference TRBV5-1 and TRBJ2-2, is KAGVTQTPRYLIKTRGQQVTLSCSPISGHRSVSWYQQTPGQGLQFLFEYFSETQRNKGNFPGRFSGRQFSNSRSEMNVSTLELGDSALYLCASSLGRQGTTGELFFGEGSRLTVL.

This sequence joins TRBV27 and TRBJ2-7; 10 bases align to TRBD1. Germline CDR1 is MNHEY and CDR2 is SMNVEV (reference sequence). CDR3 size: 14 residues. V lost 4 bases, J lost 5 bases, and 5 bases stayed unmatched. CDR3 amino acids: CASSSGTGEHEQYF. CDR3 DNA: TGTGCCAGCAGTTCGGGGACAGGGGAGCACGAGCAGTACTTC.

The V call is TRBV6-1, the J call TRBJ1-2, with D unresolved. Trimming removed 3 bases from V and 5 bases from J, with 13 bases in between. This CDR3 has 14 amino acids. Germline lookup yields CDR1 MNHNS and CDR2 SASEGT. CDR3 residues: CASSDVGLAYGYTF. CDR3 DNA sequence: TGTGCCAGCAGTGACGTGGGGTTAGCTTATGGCTACACCTTC.

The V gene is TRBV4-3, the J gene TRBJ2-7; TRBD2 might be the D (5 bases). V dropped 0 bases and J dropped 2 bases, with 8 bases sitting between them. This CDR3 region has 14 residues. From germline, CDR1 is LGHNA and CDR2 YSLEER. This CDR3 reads CASSQERVAYEQYF. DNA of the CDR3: TGCGCCAGCAGCCAAGAGAGGGTCGCCTACGAGCAGTACTTC.

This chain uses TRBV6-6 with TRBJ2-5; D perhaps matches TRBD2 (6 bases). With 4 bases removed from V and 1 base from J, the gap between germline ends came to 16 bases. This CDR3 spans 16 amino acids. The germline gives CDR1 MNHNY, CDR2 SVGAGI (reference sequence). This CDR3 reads CASSSTLAVLQETQYF. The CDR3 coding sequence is TGTGCCAGCAGTTCCACCTTAGCGGTACTCCAAGAGACCCAGTACTTC.

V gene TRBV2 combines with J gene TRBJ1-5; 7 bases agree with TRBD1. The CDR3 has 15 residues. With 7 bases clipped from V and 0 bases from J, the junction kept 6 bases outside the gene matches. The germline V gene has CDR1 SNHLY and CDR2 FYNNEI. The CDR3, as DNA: TGTGCCAGCATTAGGGACAGCCATAGCAATCAGCCCCAGCATTTT. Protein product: CASIRDSHSNQPQHF.

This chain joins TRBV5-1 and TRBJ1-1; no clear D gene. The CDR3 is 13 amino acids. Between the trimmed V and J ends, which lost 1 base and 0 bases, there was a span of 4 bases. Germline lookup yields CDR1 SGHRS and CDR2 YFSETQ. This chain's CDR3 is CASSLTLNTEAFF. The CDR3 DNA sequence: TGCGCCAGCAGCTTGACATTGAACACTGAAGCTTTCTTT.

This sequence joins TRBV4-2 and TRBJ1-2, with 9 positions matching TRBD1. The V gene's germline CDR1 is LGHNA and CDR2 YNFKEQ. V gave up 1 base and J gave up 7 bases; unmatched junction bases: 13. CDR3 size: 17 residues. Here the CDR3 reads CASSQVLADRGPPGYTF. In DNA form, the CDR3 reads TGTGCCAGCAGCCAAGTCCTCGCGGACAGGGGACCCCCTGGCTACACCTTC.

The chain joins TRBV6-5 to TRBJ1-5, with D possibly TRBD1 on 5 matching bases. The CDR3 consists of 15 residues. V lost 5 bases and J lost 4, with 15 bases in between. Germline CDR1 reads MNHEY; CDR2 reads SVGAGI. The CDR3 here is CASSGAGEMNQPQHF. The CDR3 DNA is TGTGCCAGCAGTGGCGCGGGGGAAATGAATCAGCCCCAGCATTTT.

The CDR3 spells CASSASGQMYNEQFF. The CDR3 DNA reads TGTGCCAGCAGCGCCTCGGGGCAGATGTACAATGAGCAGTTCTTC. The chain combines TRBV9 with TRBJ2-1; D may correspond to TRBD1 or TRBD2 (5 bases each). Germline lookup yields CDR1 SGDLS and CDR2 YYNGEE. The CDR3 spans 15 residues. V was cut by 3 bases and J by 4 bases, with 14 bases left in between.

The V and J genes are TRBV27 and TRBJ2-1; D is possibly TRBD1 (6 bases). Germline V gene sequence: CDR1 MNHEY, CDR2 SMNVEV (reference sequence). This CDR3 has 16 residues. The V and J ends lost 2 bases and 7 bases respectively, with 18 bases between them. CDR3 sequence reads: CASSLVDSRRGNEQFF. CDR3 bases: TGTGCCAGCAGTTTAGTGGACAGCCGTCGTGGGAATGAGCAGTTCTTC.

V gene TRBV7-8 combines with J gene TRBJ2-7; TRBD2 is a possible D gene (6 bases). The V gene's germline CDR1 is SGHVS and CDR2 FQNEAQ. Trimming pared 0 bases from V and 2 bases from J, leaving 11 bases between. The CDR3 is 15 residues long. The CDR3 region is CASSLAPGTPYEQYF. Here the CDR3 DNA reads TGTGCCAGCAGCTTAGCTCCCGGGACTCCCTACGAGCAGTACTTC.

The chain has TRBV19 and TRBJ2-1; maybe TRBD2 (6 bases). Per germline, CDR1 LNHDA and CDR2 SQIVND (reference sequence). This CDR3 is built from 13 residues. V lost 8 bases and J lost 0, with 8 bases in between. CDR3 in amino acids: CASAGLSYNEQFF. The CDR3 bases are TGTGCCAGTGCGGGGCTCTCCTACAATGAGCAGTTCTTC.

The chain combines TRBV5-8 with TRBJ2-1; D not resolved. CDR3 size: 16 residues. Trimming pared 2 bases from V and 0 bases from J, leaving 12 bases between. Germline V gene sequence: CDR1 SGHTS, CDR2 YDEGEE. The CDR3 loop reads CASSFPPGSSYNEQFF. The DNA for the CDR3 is TGTGCCAGCAGCTTCCCCCCAGGTAGCTCCTACAATGAGCAGTTCTTC.

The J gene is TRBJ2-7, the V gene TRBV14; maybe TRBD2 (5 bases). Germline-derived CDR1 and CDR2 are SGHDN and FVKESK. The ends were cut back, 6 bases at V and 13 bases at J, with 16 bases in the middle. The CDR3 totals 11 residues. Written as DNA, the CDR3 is TGTGCCAGCAGTCTAATGACTACGTTATACTTC. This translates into CASSLMTTLYF.

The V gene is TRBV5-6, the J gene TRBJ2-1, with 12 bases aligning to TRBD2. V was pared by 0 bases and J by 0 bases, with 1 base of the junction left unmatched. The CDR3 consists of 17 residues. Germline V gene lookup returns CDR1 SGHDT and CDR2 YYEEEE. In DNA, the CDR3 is TGTGCCAGCAGCTTGGGGACTAGCGGGGACTCCTACAATGAGCAGTTCTTC. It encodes CASSLGTSGDSYNEQFF.

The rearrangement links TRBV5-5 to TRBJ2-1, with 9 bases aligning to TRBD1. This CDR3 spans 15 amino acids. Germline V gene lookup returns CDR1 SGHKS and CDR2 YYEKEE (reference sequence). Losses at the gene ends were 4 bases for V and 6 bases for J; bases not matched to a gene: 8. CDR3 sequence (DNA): TGTGCCAGCAGCCCGGGACAGGGAGTTATCAATGAGCAGTTCTTC. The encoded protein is CASSPGQGVINEQFF. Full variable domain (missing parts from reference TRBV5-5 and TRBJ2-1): DAGVTQSPTHLIKTRGQQVTLRCSPISGHKSVSWYQQVLGQGPQFIFQYYEKEERGRGNFPDRFSARQFPNYSSELNVNALLLGDSALYLCASSPGQGVINEQFFGPGTRLTVL.

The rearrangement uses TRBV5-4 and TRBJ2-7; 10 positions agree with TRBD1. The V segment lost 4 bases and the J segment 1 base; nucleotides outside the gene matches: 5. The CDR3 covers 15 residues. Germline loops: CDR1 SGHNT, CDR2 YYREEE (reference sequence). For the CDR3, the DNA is TGTGCCAGCAGCCGAAGGACAGGGGGATCCTACGAGCAGTACTTC. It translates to CASSRRTGGSYEQYF.

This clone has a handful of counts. The CDR3 coding sequence is TGTGCCATAGAGAGCTCCTACGAGCAGTACTTC. Translating gives CAIESSYEQYF. The genes are TRBV2 and TRBJ2-7; the D is unclear. Germline CDR1 reads SNHLY; CDR2 reads FYNNEI. Deletions cut 10 bases from V and 0 bases from J, with 7 bases between. This CDR3 contains 11 residues.

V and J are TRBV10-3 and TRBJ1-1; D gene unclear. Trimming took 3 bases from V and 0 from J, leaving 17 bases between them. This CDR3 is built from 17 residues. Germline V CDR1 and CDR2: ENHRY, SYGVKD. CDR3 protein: CAISESGVGSMNTEAFF. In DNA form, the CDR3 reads TGTGCCATCAGTGAAAGTGGAGTCGGCTCCATGAACACTGAAGCTTTCTTT.

The CDR3 region has the DNA TGCGCCAGCAGCTTGGGAGACAGCCCATTGAACACTGAAGCTTTCTTT. It is translated as CASSLGDSPLNTEAFF. The chain combines TRBV5-1 with TRBJ1-1; D is possibly TRBD1 (5 bases). Germline CDR1 reads SGHRS; CDR2 reads YFSETQ. Trimming shortened V by 0 bases and J by 0 bases, and 12 bases separated the two germline ends. The CDR3 has 16 amino acids.

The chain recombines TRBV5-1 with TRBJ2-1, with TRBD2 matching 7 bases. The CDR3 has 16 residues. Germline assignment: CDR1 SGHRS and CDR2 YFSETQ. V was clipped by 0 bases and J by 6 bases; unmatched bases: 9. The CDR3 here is CASSLDGGVGGNEQFF. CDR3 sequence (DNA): TGCGCCAGCAGCTTGGATGGGGGGGTCGGCGGCAATGAGCAGTTCTTC.

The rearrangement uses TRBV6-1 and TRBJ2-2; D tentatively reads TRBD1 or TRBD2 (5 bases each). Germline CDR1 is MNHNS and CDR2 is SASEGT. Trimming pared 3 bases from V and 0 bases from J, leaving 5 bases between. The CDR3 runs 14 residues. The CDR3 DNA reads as TGTGCCAGCAGTGAGGGGGCGAACACCGGGGAGCTGTTTTTT. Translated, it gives CASSEGANTGELFF.

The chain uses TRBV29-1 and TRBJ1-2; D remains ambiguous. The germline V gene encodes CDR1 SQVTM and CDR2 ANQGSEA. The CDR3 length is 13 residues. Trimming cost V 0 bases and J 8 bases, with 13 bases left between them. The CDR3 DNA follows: TGCAGCGTTGAAGATCCCCTCGTGGGAGGCTACACCTTC. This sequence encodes CSVEDPLVGGYTF.

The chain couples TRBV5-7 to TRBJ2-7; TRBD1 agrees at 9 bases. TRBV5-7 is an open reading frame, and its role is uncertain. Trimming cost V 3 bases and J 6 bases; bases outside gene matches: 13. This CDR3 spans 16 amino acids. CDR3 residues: CASSYWMRTGVSEQYF. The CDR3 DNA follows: TGTGCCAGCAGCTATTGGATGAGGACAGGGGTCTCCGAGCAGTACTTC.

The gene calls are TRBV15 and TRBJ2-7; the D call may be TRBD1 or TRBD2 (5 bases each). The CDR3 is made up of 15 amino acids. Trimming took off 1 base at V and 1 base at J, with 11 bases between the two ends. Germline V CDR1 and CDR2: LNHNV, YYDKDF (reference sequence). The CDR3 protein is CATSRAGTPSYEQYF. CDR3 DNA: TGTGCCACCAGCAGAGCCGGGACCCCTTCCTACGAGCAGTACTTC. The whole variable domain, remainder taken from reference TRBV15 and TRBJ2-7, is DAMVIQNPRYQVTQFGKPVTLSCSQTLNHNVMYWYQQKSSQAPKLLFHYYDKDFNNEADTPDNFQSRRPNTSFCFLDIRSPGLGDTAMYLCATSRAGTPSYEQYFGPGTRLTVT.